The present entry profiles one T cell receptor (beta chain) with its context. The CDR3 is 13 amino acids. Germline CDR1 reads WNHNN; CDR2 reads SYGVQD (reference sequence). V lost 2 bases, J lost 1 base, and 5 bases lay in between. These data originate in a study of T cell responses to AZD1222 COVID-19 vaccine. About the research overall: Analysis merged second doses at about 4 or about 12 weeks.

Generated by immunoSEQ multiplex PCR, the TCRdb table keeps only in-frame clones and is missing some. This sample carries roughly 130,000 clones, approximately 83% of them seen once, and the ten largest clones take approximately 1.6%. Sequencing was performed on peripheral blood, taken on day 0 of AZD1222 vaccination. V and J are TRBV10-1 and TRBJ1-1; no definite D call. The TCR sequence derives from an adult in good health. CDR3 in amino acids: CASSEPGNTEAFF. Written as DNA, the CDR3 is TGCGCCAGCAGTGAGCCGGGGAACACTGAAGCTTTCTTT.